What follows is one TCR beta chain and its context. Its antigen specificity is not known. One base away there is no much larger clone; base qualities are not given. The junction shows trimming of 8 bases on V and 5 bases on J, and the gene matches do not reach 6 bases of it. The CDR3, cysteine through phenylalanine, is 11 amino acids long. Of the read, only the CDR3 DNA is kept; its 33 bases are in frame from base 1. CDR1 and CDR2, per the germline V gene, are SQVTM and ANQGSEA. These data belong to a study of CD8+CD57+ T cells in acquired aplastic anemia (dated by TCRdb to 2017 to 2018). With regard to the full study: Extracted DNA from sorted CD4+ and CD8+ cells averaged approximately 3.4 ug, ranging from roughly 0.19 to 27.4 ug. CD8+CD57+ expansion was defined as frequency above the mean frequency observed in healthy subjects.

The patients picked for sequencing were ones in whom flow cytometry had shown an expansion of CD8+CD57+ cells. Every patient had severe acquired aplastic anemia, diagnosed using the International Study of Aplastic Anemia and Agranulocytosis and Camitta criteria. Patients had received no therapy at the time of blood sampling. TCR repertoires of sorted CD4+ and CD8+ blood T cells from severe aplastic anemia patients and healthy subjects were deep-sequenced in the study. Patients were enrolled under clinicaltrials.gov protocols 00001620, 01623167, 00001397, 00071045, 00081523 and 00961064 in the USA. Ficoll-Paque density gradient centrifugation was used to isolate peripheral blood mononuclear cells. Before DNA extraction, CD4+ and CD8+ T cells were sorted by FACS or by magnetic beads. Results and caveats for the whole study, not just this receptor: No significant difference in CD8+ Simpson's diversity was found between patients and healthy controls (P=0.060). Although under 35 CD8+ CDR3 sequences were shared by patients and controls, these sequences appeared highly expressed in patients and within the immunodominant clones of patients.

Genomic DNA was used as template for profiling of TCR beta VDJ combinations and CDR3 sequences. TCR repertoire sequencing was run on an Illumina HiSeq 2000. On the study's bioinformatics: Repertoire assessment relied on Simpson's diversity index, CDR3 size and DJ length profiles, and TRBV/TRBJ rearrangement plots. The immunodominant clone was defined as the most abundant DNA sequence in deep sequencing data. CDR3 amino acid sequences were screened for sharing across subjects and were compared with published repertoires and the VDJdb database. TCRdb itself trimmed the public reads at Q25 with fastp, ran MiXCR and retained productive beta chains. CDR3 protein duplicates are merged, each entry listing the most common genes and DNA. The V and J calls shown here were made by TCRdb, not taken from the authors' results. For this sample the table gives about half a million distinct CDR3 sequences, of which around a third were detected only once. In total, the top ten clones hold roughly 0.8% of the sample.

This TCR came from a human donor with aplastic anemia. The chain employs TRBV29-1 and TRBJ2-7; the central 7 bases match TRBD1. Sequencing input: sorted CD4+, CD8+, or CD8+CD57+ T cells (not recorded which) from PBMCs. The sequenced DNA is TGCAGCTCAGGGGGTTCCGACGAGCAGTACTTC. It translates as CSSGGSDEQYF.